The 31 T cell receptor beta chains given below trace back to one sample, sequenced in a study. MiXCR was run by TCRdb on the RT-PCR reads, yielding one entry per CDR3 protein. Of 650,000 to 800,000 distinct CDR3 sequences in the sample, approximately 15% are singletons; the top ten hold 3.6%. The sequencing input was memory CD4+ T cells from blood. The source is a female donor in good health, serving as a healthy control.

This clonotype was counted a few times. The rearrangement uses TRBV27 and TRBJ1-2, with 10 bases fitting TRBD1. Germline-derived CDR1 and CDR2 are MNHEY and SMNVEV (reference sequence). With V trimmed by 5 bases and J by 8 bases, 14 bases remained unmatched. The CDR3 has 16 residues. This CDR3 reads CASSPIDRGLSGGYTF. CDR3 in DNA: TGTGCCAGCAGTCCCATAGACAGGGGGCTTTCGGGAGGCTACACCTTC.

This clonotype was seen many times. J is TRBJ1-3 and V is TRBV7-2; D unresolved. The germline V gene has CDR1 SGHTA and CDR2 FQGNSA. CDR3 length: 12 residues. The V and J ends lost 6 bases and 3 bases respectively, with 6 bases between them. The DNA of the CDR3 is TGTGCCAGCAGGGCATATGGAAACACCATATATTTT. Translating it yields CASRAYGNTIYF. Filled out from reference TRBV7-2 and TRBJ1-3, the complete variable domain reads GAGVSQSPSNKVTEKGKDVELRCDPISGHTALYWYRQSLGQGLEFLIYFQGNSAPDKSGLPSDRFSAERTGGSVSTLTIQRTQQEDSAVYLCASRAYGNTIYFGEGSWLTVV.

To note about this clonotype: This sequence may be a read error, since a much larger clone differs from it by one base. V gene TRBV5-1 combines with J gene TRBJ2-1; perhaps TRBD2 as D (6 bases). Germline V gives CDR1 SGHRS, CDR2 YFSETQ. The CDR3 has 16 residues. The CDR3 loop reads CASSLIGGGSGNEKFF. CDR3 sequence (DNA): TGCGCCAGCAGCTTGATTGGGGGAGGATCCGGGAATGAGAAGTTCTTC. Supplemented by reference TRBV5-1 and TRBJ2-1, the full variable domain reads KAGVTQTPRYLIKTRGQQVTLSCSPISGHRSVSWYQQTPGQGLQFLFEYFSETQRNKGNFPGRFSGRQFSNSRSEMNVSTLELGDSALYLCASSLIGGGSGNEKFFGPGTRLTVL.

This chain connects TRBV6-2 or TRBV6-3 to TRBJ2-7; D remains unclear. V lost 2 bases to trimming and J lost 2 bases, with 7 bases between them. The CDR3 has 13 residues. Germline V CDR1 and CDR2: MNHEY, SVGEGT. In nucleotides, the CDR3 is TGTGCCAGCAGTTACGGTTCCACCTACGAGCAGTACTTC. It specifies CASSYGSTYEQYF.

This clonotype has only a few counts. The CDR3 DNA follows: TGTGCCAGCAGCTTAATTGGGGGGCGTAGAAGGGACCAGATAGACAATGAGCAGTTCTTC. It yields the protein CASSLIGGRRRDQIDNEQFF. V usage is TRBV7-2 and J usage is TRBJ2-1; either TRBD1 or TRBD2 may fit D (6 bases each). Germline lookup yields CDR1 SGHTA and CDR2 FQGNSA. Trimming left V 2 bases short and J 5 bases short, with 28 bases between. CDR3 length: 20 residues.

This clonotype was counted at least ten times. The gene calls are TRBV20-1 and TRBJ2-1, with 7 bases identical to TRBD2. The CDR3 has 14 residues. Germline assignment: CDR1 DFQATT and CDR2 SNEGSKA (reference sequence). The V and J ends lost 6 bases and 5 bases, in that order; junction bases with no gene match: 10. CDR3 DNA: TGCAGTGCCGACCAGTGGGGGAGGGACAATGAGCAGTTCTTC. This gives the protein CSADQWGRDNEQFF.

This clonotype was picked up many times. V is TRBV7-2 and J is TRBJ1-5; D is possibly TRBD1 (5 bases). Trimming removed 5 bases from V and 0 bases from J, with 11 bases in between. The CDR3 totals 15 residues. The germline gives CDR1 SGHTA, CDR2 FQGNSA. The CDR3 spells CASSARDPSNQPQHF. In nucleotides, the CDR3 is TGTGCCAGCAGCGCAAGGGACCCTAGCAATCAGCCCCAGCATTTT.

This clonotype has ten or more counts. The rearrangement links TRBV5-5 to TRBJ1-2, with TRBD1 as a possible D gene (5 bases). Germline values: CDR1 SGHKS, CDR2 YYEKEE (reference sequence). The CDR3 sequence is 16 residues long. Trimming took off 1 base at V and 4 bases at J, with 17 bases between the two ends. The CDR3 nucleotides are TGTGCCAGCAGCTTGAACTGGGGCCCTCAAGGCTATGGCTACACCTTC. Protein: CASSLNWGPQGYGYTF.

The J gene is TRBJ2-6, the V gene TRBV6-1, with 8 bases lining up with TRBD1. With V trimmed by 1 base and J by 2 bases, 7 bases remained unmatched. The CDR3 length is 18 residues. Germline V gene lookup returns CDR1 MNHNS and CDR2 SASEGT. The CDR3 region has the DNA TGTGCCAGCAGTGAAGATCCCTTGGACAGGGCTGGGGCCAACGTCCTGACTTTC. It encodes CASSEDPLDRAGANVLTF.

The chain employs TRBV28 and TRBJ1-5; the D gene is possibly TRBD1 (5 bases). Germline V gene sequence: CDR1 MDHEN, CDR2 SYDVKM. This CDR3 is built from 13 residues. Trimming shortened V by 8 bases and J by 5 bases, and 13 bases separated the two germline ends. CDR3 sequence (DNA): TGTGCCAGCGGTAGAGGACATGATCAGCCCCAGCATTTT. This sequence encodes CASGRGHDQPQHF.

This chain connects TRBV6-1 to TRBJ2-7; 8 positions agree with TRBD1. The CDR3 spans 14 residues. The V segment lost 8 bases and the J segment 3 bases; nucleotides outside the gene matches: 9. CDR1 and CDR2 from the germline V gene are MNHNS and SASEGT. CDR3 sequence: CASALRTGIYEQYF. The CDR3 DNA sequence: TGTGCCAGCGCTCTTAGGACAGGGATCTACGAGCAGTACTTC.

V and J are TRBV7-7 and TRBJ2-5; D is perhaps TRBD2 (6 bases). The germline gives CDR1 SSHAT, CDR2 FNYEAQ (reference sequence). The CDR3 covers 15 residues. The V gene lost 5 bases and the J gene lost 5 bases, with 18 bases spanning the gap. CDR3 in DNA: TGTGCCAGCAGCCCAAATCGGGGGACCGGGGAGACCCAGTACTTC. Translation gives CASSPNRGTGETQYF.

The chain employs TRBV6-5 and TRBJ2-1; no reliable D call. Germline values: CDR1 MNHEY, CDR2 SVGAGI. This CDR3 contains 13 residues. V gave up 0 bases and J gave up 12 bases, with 12 bases separating them. The CDR3 DNA sequence: TGTGCCAGCAGTTACTCGACTCGTGAAAGGCAGTTCTTC. Amino acid sequence: CASSYSTRERQFF.

There are many counts of this clonotype. This rearrangement joins TRBV12-3 or TRBV12-4 to TRBJ2-7; 7 bases agree with TRBD1. Trimming at V came to 6 bases and at J to 0 bases, leaving 11 bases not matched to a gene. The CDR3 is made up of 16 amino acids. CDR3 bases: TGTGCCAGCAGGTCAAGACAGGGAACGGGCTCCTACGAGCAGTACTTC. Translated: CASRSRQGTGSYEQYF.

This clonotype was seen a few times. The chain uses TRBV12-3 or TRBV12-4 and TRBJ1-2; D is unresolved. CDR3 length: 12 amino acids. V was shortened by 6 bases and J by 8 bases, with 13 bases between the two germline ends. The CDR3 region has the DNA TGTGCCAGCAGGGGGTACACAGCCGGCTACACCTTC. Protein product: CASRGYTAGYTF.

This clonotype was seen repeatedly, ten times or more. J is TRBJ1-5 and V is TRBV7-2; D is unclear. Germline V gene data show CDR1 as SGHTA and CDR2 as FQGNSA. Trimming shortened V by 5 bases and J by 2 bases, and 7 bases separated the two germline ends. The CDR3 is made up of 13 amino acids. CDR3: CASSQYGNQPQHF. The CDR3 region has the DNA TGTGCCAGCAGCCAGTATGGCAATCAGCCCCAGCATTTT. Full variable domain (missing parts from reference TRBV7-2 and TRBJ1-5): GAGVSQSPSNKVTEKGKDVELRCDPISGHTALYWYRQSLGQGLEFLIYFQGNSAPDKSGLPSDRFSAERTGGSVSTLTIQRTQQEDSAVYLCASSQYGNQPQHFGDGTRLSIL.

The CDR3 spells CASSPGRGGGLQETQYF. As DNA, the CDR3 is TGCGCCAGCAGCCCCGGGAGGGGGGGGGGCCTTCAAGAGACCCAGTACTTC. The rearrangement joins TRBV5-1 to TRBJ2-5, with 8 bases identical to TRBD2. CDR3 length equals 17 residues. Trimming cost V 4 bases and J 2 bases; bases outside gene matches: 13. Germline V gives CDR1 SGHRS, CDR2 YFSETQ.

This clonotype was counted at least ten times. The rearrangement uses TRBV5-6 and TRBJ2-7; 8 nucleotides agree with TRBD1. V trimming: 4 bases; J trimming: 3 bases; junction bases outside the gene matches: 12. The CDR3 loop spans 16 amino acids. The germline CDR1 and CDR2 sequences are SGHDT and YYEEEE. The CDR3 coding sequence is TGTGCCAGCAGCCACTCGGGGCAGGGGGCAATCTACGAGCAGTACTTC. The encoded protein is CASSHSGQGAIYEQYF.

The chain combines TRBV6-1 with TRBJ1-4; possibly TRBD1 for D (6 bases). Germline lookup yields CDR1 MNHNS and CDR2 SASEGT. Trimming left V 8 bases short and J 6 bases short, with 13 bases between. This CDR3 has 13 amino acids. CDR3 in amino acids: CASGLNRDEKLFF. In DNA form, the CDR3 reads TGTGCCAGCGGGCTGAACAGGGATGAAAAACTGTTTTTT.

This sequence joins TRBV7-2 and TRBJ1-5, with 8 bases lining up with TRBD1. The CDR3 length is 15 residues. The J segment lost 3 bases and the V segment lost 5 bases, leaving 6 bases of the junction unmatched. CDR1 and CDR2 (germline): SGHTA, FQGNSA. The CDR3 protein is CASSPWTGNNQPQHF. The CDR3 nucleotides read TGTGCCAGCAGCCCCTGGACAGGGAACAATCAGCCCCAGCATTTT. The full variable domain, completed using reference TRBV7-2 and TRBJ1-5, is GAGVSQSPSNKVTEKGKDVELRCDPISGHTALYWYRQSLGQGLEFLIYFQGNSAPDKSGLPSDRFSAERTGGSVSTLTIQRTQQEDSAVYLCASSPWTGNNQPQHFGDGTRLSIL.

This clonotype has ten or more counts. The V gene is TRBV29-1, the J gene TRBJ2-7, with D possibly matching TRBD1 (6 bases). The V end lost 4 bases, the J end lost 0 bases, and 13 bases lay between the germline ends. Germline CDR1 and CDR2: SQVTM and ANQGSEA. CDR3 size: 14 residues. The CDR3 DNA reads as TGCAGCGTTGGTAACAGGGTTAGCTCCTACGAGCAGTACTTC. Its translation is CSVGNRVSSYEQYF.

The chain joins TRBV7-2 to TRBJ1-1, with 9 bases identical to TRBD1. Germline V gives CDR1 SGHTA, CDR2 FQGNSA. The J segment lost 11 bases and the V segment lost 1 base, leaving 5 bases of the junction unmatched. The CDR3 consists of 13 residues. The CDR3 sequence is CASSLDWTGDAFF. DNA for the CDR3: TGTGCCAGCAGCTTAGATTGGACAGGGGATGCTTTCTTT.

This clonotype has only a few counts. This rearrangement joins TRBV20-1 to TRBJ2-7, with D unclear. V was trimmed by 6 bases and J by 0 bases, leaving 12 bases between them. Germline values: CDR1 DFQATT, CDR2 SNEGSKA (reference sequence). The CDR3 totals 13 residues. The CDR3 spells CSAERVSSYEQYF. CDR3 in DNA: TGCAGTGCCGAAAGGGTCAGCTCCTACGAGCAGTACTTC.

In this sample, this clonotype turned up a few times. The chain recombines TRBV20-1 with TRBJ2-7; no clear D gene. V dropped 6 bases and J dropped 0 bases, with 15 bases sitting between them. This CDR3 contains 14 residues. The germline gives CDR1 DFQATT, CDR2 SNEGSKA (reference sequence). CDR3 DNA sequence: TGCAGTGCGGATCGGGCCGATCGCTCCTACGAGCAGTACTTC. Its protein product is CSADRADRSYEQYF.

This rearrangement joins TRBV13 to TRBJ2-7; possibly TRBD1 for D (6 bases). Germline V lookup: CDR1 PRHDT, CDR2 FYEKMQ (reference sequence). The germline V and J ends were trimmed by 2 bases and 0 bases, with 8 bases remaining between them. The length of the CDR3 is 14 residues. The CDR3 region has the DNA TGTGCCAGCAGCTTATACAGGGACTCCTACGAGCAGTACTTC. This translates into CASSLYRDSYEQYF. Filled out from reference TRBV13 and TRBJ2-7, the complete variable domain reads AAGVIQSPRHLIKEKRETATLKCYPIPRHDTVYWYQQGPGQDPQFLISFYEKMQSDKGSIPDRFSAQQFSDYHSELNMSSLELGDSALYFCASSLYRDSYEQYFGPGTRLTVT.

The CDR3 DNA follows: TGTGCCAGCAGCAAGGCGGGAGGCCAGGGGGAGCAGTACTTC. Protein: CASSKAGGQGEQYF. The V and J genes are TRBV9 and TRBJ2-7; TRBD2 agrees at 8 bases. V trimming: 4 bases; J trimming: 7 bases; junction bases outside the gene matches: 10. This CDR3 is 14 amino acids long. Looked up from germline, CDR1 is SGDLS and CDR2 is YYNGEE.

The chain joins TRBV20-1 to TRBJ1-5; D unresolved. The V gene's germline CDR1 is DFQATT and CDR2 SNEGSKA (reference sequence). The CDR3 is made up of 16 amino acids. V was cut by 4 bases and J by 0 bases, with 16 bases left in between. The CDR3 reads CSANAAFGNSNQPQHF. The CDR3 nucleotides read TGCAGTGCTAATGCGGCTTTCGGAAATAGCAATCAGCCCCAGCATTTT.

This clonotype was found a few times. V and J are TRBV14 and TRBJ2-3; possible D gene TRBD2, 6 bases. This CDR3 has 13 amino acids. The germline gives CDR1 SGHDN, CDR2 FVKESK. V gave up 6 bases and J gave up 10 bases, with 17 bases separating them. The CDR3 here is CASRSREFTAQYF. The CDR3 DNA follows: TGTGCCAGCAGAAGTCGGGAGTTTACGGCGCAGTATTTT. The full variable domain, in which reference TRBV14 and TRBJ2-3 provide the parts outside the CDR3, is EAGVTQFPSHSVIEKGQTVTLRCDPISGHDNLYWYRRVMGKEIKFLLHFVKESKQDESGMPNNRFLAERTGGTYSTLKVQPAELEDSGVYFCASRSREFTAQYFGPGTRLTVL.

The chain couples TRBV5-6 to TRBJ2-5; D gene ambiguous. The CDR3 is 16 amino acids. The ends were cut back, 0 bases at V and 0 bases at J, with 12 bases in the middle. Germline V gene lookup returns CDR1 SGHDT and CDR2 YYEEEE. The CDR3 spells CASSLGSVTYQETQYF. The CDR3 region has the DNA TGTGCCAGCAGCTTGGGGTCGGTTACGTACCAAGAGACCCAGTACTTC.

This clonotype was observed many times. This chain joins TRBV20-1 and TRBJ1-4; D not resolved. V lost 8 bases and J 5 bases, leaving 15 bases between the germline ends. CDR1 is DFQATT, CDR2 SNEGSKA, per germline (reference sequence). The CDR3 sequence is 13 residues long. The CDR3 sequence: CSPVKRPNEKLFF. Here the CDR3 DNA reads TGCAGTCCTGTAAAACGGCCCAATGAAAAACTGTTTTTT.

In its sample, this clonotype was seen a few times. The chain uses TRBV6-2 or TRBV6-3 and TRBJ2-7; D perhaps matches TRBD2 (6 bases). Trimming took 6 bases from V and 7 from J, leaving 19 bases between them. The CDR3 totals 14 residues. Per germline, CDR1 MNHEY and CDR2 SVGEGT. CDR3 nucleotide sequence: TGTGCCAGCAGCAGGGACTTTAACCAGAAGGAGCAGTACTTC. This translates into CASSRDFNQKEQYF.